This TCR beta chain was captured in a study of cytomegalovirus exposure and HLA in healthy donors. This clone has just a few counts. The CDR3 spans 13 residues. Trimming left V 4 bases short and J 8 bases short, with 14 bases between. From germline, CDR1 is SGHRS and CDR2 YFSETQ. With 60 Vbeta and 13 Jbeta primers, the PCR was carried out. Study processing details: It was a later analysis that counted roughly 80 million unique TCR beta chains, of which approximately 9.9 million were shared. The assay was immunoSEQ multiplex PCR, and TCRdb's table has in-frame clones only and misses some. V, J and clone size derive from that table, while D and trimming were established from the DNA sequence. Among some 190,000 clones listed, 87% were seen once.

Sequenced input: PBMCs. V is TRBV5-1 and J is TRBJ2-3; possible D gene TRBD1, 6 bases. The receptor's source is a man younger than 40 in good health and CMV-seronegative. The CDR3 protein is CASSPTRQATQYF. Written as DNA, the CDR3 is TGCGCCAGCAGCCCCACCCGACAGGCTACGCAGTATTTT. Combining the CDR3 with reference TRBV5-1 and TRBJ2-3 gives the whole variable domain KAGVTQTPRYLIKTRGQQVTLSCSPISGHRSVSWYQQTPGQGLQFLFEYFSETQRNKGNFPGRFSGRQFSNSRSEMNVSTLELGDSALYLCASSPTRQATQYFGPGTRLTVL.